One and the same sample provided the 10 T cell receptor beta chains below, sequenced in a study of shared clonotypes between healthy human individuals. The protocol was immunoSEQ multiplex PCR, while the TCRdb copy is restricted to in-frame clones and leaves out a portion. The sample contains some 1,900,000 clones, less than 95% of which appear only once. Terminally differentiated effector memory CD45RA+ cells were excluded by CCR7 positive selection of CD45RO-negative cells. The sample consisted of naive CD8+ T cells sorted from blood. The receptor source for this set is a man aged 18 to 30 in good health.

On this clone: Other DNA sequences of this sample code for an identical CDR3. The chain links TRBV5-5 to TRBJ2-7; D perhaps matches TRBD1 (5 bases). Germline lookup yields CDR1 SGHKS and CDR2 YYEKEE (reference sequence). The CDR3 covers 14 residues. The V end was cut by 0 bases, the J end by 0 bases, with 7 bases between. CDR3 coding DNA: TGTGCCAGCAGCTTGGGGGGCAGCTCCTACGAGCAGTACTTC. This translates into CASSLGGSSYEQYF.

V usage is TRBV10-1 and J usage is TRBJ2-1; 9 bases match TRBD1. Germline V gene data show CDR1 as WNHNN and CDR2 as SYGVQD (reference sequence). This CDR3 has 18 amino acids. Trimming at V came to 0 bases and at J to 3 bases, leaving 9 bases not matched to a gene. CDR3 region: CASSESSPWGQGYNEQFF. The CDR3 nucleotides are TGCGCCAGCAGTGAGTCCTCCCCGTGGGGACAGGGCTACAATGAGCAGTTCTTC.

The V gene is TRBV19, the J gene TRBJ1-5, with D possibly TRBD1 on 6 matching bases. CDR1 and CDR2 from the germline V gene are LNHDA and SQIVND (reference sequence). Trimming stripped 5 bases from V and 6 bases from J, with 17 bases between. This CDR3 comprises 15 residues. This CDR3 reads CASSPQGFYGQPQHF. The CDR3, as DNA: TGTGCCAGTAGTCCACAGGGTTTTTACGGTCAGCCCCAGCATTTT.

This chain links TRBV19 with TRBJ2-7; 12 positions agree with TRBD1. The CDR3 has 13 residues. Per the germline V gene, CDR1 is LNHDA and CDR2 is SQIVND (reference sequence). The J segment lost 6 bases and the V segment lost 5 bases, leaving 2 bases of the junction unmatched. In nucleotides, the CDR3 is TGTGCCAGTAGTCGGGGACAGGGGGCCGAGCAGTACTTC. Translated, it gives CASSRGQGAEQYF.

The chain recombines TRBV27 with TRBJ2-5, with 8 bases identical to TRBD1. J was trimmed by 4 bases and V by 6 bases; bases with no gene match: 7. Germline CDR1 and CDR2: MNHEY and SMNVEV (reference sequence). This CDR3 is built from 14 residues. The CDR3, as DNA: TGTGCCAGCAGGGAGACAGGGGTCCCAGAGACCCAGTACTTC. Encoded protein: CASRETGVPETQYF.

V and J are TRBV5-1 and TRBJ2-5; 8 bases match TRBD1. Germline V gene data show CDR1 as SGHRS and CDR2 as YFSETQ. This CDR3 contains 14 residues. With 4 bases clipped from V and 0 bases from J, the junction kept 2 bases outside the gene matches. The CDR3 spells CASSQTGDQETQYF. The CDR3 region has the DNA TGCGCCAGCAGCCAGACAGGGGACCAAGAGACCCAGTACTTC.

As to this clone: The same CDR3 is also encoded by other DNA sequences in this sample. The chain employs TRBV28 and TRBJ2-1; tentatively, D is TRBD2 (6 bases). V lost 4 bases and J 1 base, leaving 8 bases between the germline ends. CDR1 and CDR2 from the germline V gene are MDHEN and SYDVKM. The CDR3 loop spans 14 amino acids. The CDR3 sequence is CASSSSVSYNEQFF. The CDR3 coding sequence is TGTGCCAGCAGTTCTAGCGTTTCCTACAATGAGCAGTTCTTC.

In regard to this clone: Other DNA sequences from this sample encode an identical CDR3 as well. CDR3 loop: CASSVEGLSTGELFF. The CDR3 coding sequence is TGTGCCAGCAGCGTAGAGGGACTCAGTACCGGGGAGCTGTTTTTT. The J gene is TRBJ2-2, the V gene TRBV9, with D possibly being TRBD2 (6 bases). Germline V CDR1 and CDR2: SGDLS, YYNGEE. CDR3 length: 15 amino acids. Trimming pared 0 bases from V and 5 bases from J, leaving 11 bases between. Full variable domain (remainder filled in from reference TRBV9 and TRBJ2-2): DSGVTQTPKHLITATGQRVTLRCSPRSGDLSVYWYQQSLDQGLQFLIQYYNGEERAKGNILERFSAQQFPDLHSELNLSSLELGDSALYFCASSVEGLSTGELFFGEGSRLTVL.

The J gene is TRBJ1-3, the V gene TRBV6-7, with D maybe TRBD1 (5 bases). Being an ORF, TRBV6-7 has a function that is uncertain. Trimming pared 2 bases from V and 9 bases from J, leaving 17 bases between. The CDR3 length is 15 residues. The CDR3, as DNA: TGTGCCAGCAGTTACCCTGACAGTCAAAAGTGCACCATATATTTT. Amino acid sequence: CASSYPDSQKCTIYF.

J is TRBJ1-2 and V is TRBV13, with a possible D match to TRBD1 (6 bases). V lost 5 bases and J 4 bases, leaving 11 bases between the germline ends. CDR3 length equals 13 residues. CDR1 and CDR2 (germline): PRHDT, FYEKMQ (reference sequence). The CDR3: CASSPGAIYGYTF. The DNA of the CDR3 is TGTGCCAGCAGCCCGGGGGCTATCTATGGCTACACCTTC.